These T cell receptor beta chains were read from a single sample in a study of cytomegalovirus exposure and HLA in healthy donors. Sequenced by immunoSEQ multiplex PCR; TCRdb stores in-frame clones only, minus some. The sample contains more than 95,000 clones, about 80% of which appear only once. Sequencing input: PBMCs. These TCRs come from a woman aged 50 to 65 in good health and CMV-seronegative. Each CDR3 is given with its conserved first and last residue. The D gene is left open where the match is weak. For some rows the clone size is stated as once, few or many, or as a class when expanded; others skip it.

clone_size j_call v_call d_call cdr3_nt cdr3_aa
- TRBJ2-1 TRBV20-1 - TGCAGTGCTAGAGAGGAGGAGCAGTTCTTC CSAREEEQFF
- TRBJ2-3 TRBV21-1 - TGTGCCAGCAGCAAAGTGCAGCGGGGCCCTAGCACAGATACGCAGTATTTT CASSKVQRGPSTDTQYF
- TRBJ2-2 TRBV30 - TGTGCCTGGGGCCTCGGAGGTACCGGGGAGCTGTTTTTT CAWGLGGTGELFF
- TRBJ2-7 TRBV29-1 TRBD2 TGCAGCGTTGAAACTCCGGGACTAGCGGGAGTTCGGTCCTACGAGCAGTACTTC CSVETPGLAGVRSYEQYF
- TRBJ2-5 TRBV4-1 - TGCGCCAGCAGCCAAGCTATAGCGGAGCTTTCCGGAGAGACCCAGTACTTC CASSQAIAELSGETQYF
- TRBJ2-2 TRBV5-4 TRBD2 TGTGCCAGCAGCTCGGGGGGCGGGGAGCTGTTTTTT CASSSGGGELFF
few TRBJ2-1 TRBV7-8 TRBD2 TGTGCCAGCAGCCCTAGCGGGAGCTCCTACAATGAGCAGTTCTTC CASSPSGSSYNEQFF
once TRBJ1-6 TRBV30 TRBD1 TGTGCCTGGAGTGGCGAAGCTCCCGGGACAGGGGGTAATTCACCCCTCCACTTT CAWSGEAPGTGGNSPLHF
- TRBJ1-2 TRBV28 - TGTGCCAGCAGAACTCCAGGAATCTATGGCTACACCTTC CASRTPGIYGYTF
once TRBJ2-2 TRBV5-4 TRBD2 TGTGCCAGCACCCGGACGGGGGGGCCGGACACCGGGGAGCTGTTTTTT CASTRTGGPDTGELFF
- TRBJ2-2 TRBV5-1 - TGCGCCAGCAGTTTGGCCACAGGGAACACCGGGGAGCTGTTTTTT CASSLATGNTGELFF
once TRBJ2-1 TRBV28 - TGTGCCAGCAGTTTAGTCCGGGACACTTACTCCTACAATGAGCAGTTCTTC CASSLVRDTYSYNEQFF